This T cell receptor (beta chain) appears in the sequencing data of a study of cytomegalovirus exposure and HLA in healthy donors. The study ran its PCR with 60 Vbeta and 13 Jbeta primers. Method: immunoSEQ multiplex PCR; TCRdb's copy keeps in-frame clones and lacks some. The sample lists about 98,000 clones, approximately 82% occurring once. V lost 4 bases, J lost 4 bases, and 18 bases lay in between. This CDR3 region has 15 residues. The V gene's germline CDR1 is SGHDT and CDR2 YYEEEE. The sequence was obtained from a female donor in good health and CMV-seropositive. The chain has TRBV5-6 and TRBJ2-7, with D uncertain. Sequenced material: PBMCs. CDR3 in amino acids: CASSPPFAGSYEQYF. The CDR3 DNA sequence: TGTGCCAGCAGCCCCCCTTTTGCAGGTAGTTACGAGCAGTACTTC.